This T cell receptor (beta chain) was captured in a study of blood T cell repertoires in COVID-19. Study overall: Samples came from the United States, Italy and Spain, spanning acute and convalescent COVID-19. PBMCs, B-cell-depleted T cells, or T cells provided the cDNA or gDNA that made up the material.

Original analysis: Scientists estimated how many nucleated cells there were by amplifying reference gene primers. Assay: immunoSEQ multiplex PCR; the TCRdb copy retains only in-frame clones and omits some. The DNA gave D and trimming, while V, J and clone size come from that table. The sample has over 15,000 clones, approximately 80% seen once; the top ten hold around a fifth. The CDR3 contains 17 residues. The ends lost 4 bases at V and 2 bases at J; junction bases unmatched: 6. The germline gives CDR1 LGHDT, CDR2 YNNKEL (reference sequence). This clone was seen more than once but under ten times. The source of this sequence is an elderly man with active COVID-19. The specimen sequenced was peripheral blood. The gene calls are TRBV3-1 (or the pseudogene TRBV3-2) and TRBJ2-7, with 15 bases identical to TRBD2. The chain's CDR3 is CASSPSGTSGGTYEQYF. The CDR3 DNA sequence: TGTGCCAGCAGCCCGTCCGGGACTAGCGGGGGGACCTACGAGCAGTACTTC.